Listed below are T cell receptor beta chains from one sample, sequenced in a study of PD-1 blockade in mismatch repair-deficient tumors. TCRdb's table, derived via immunoSEQ multiplex PCR, lists solely in-frame clones and lacks some. Altogether about 49,000 clones are present, around three quarters being singletons, with the ten largest covering under 3.5%. The source material was PBMCs, sampled before pembrolizumab treatment. The source is an adult with mismatch repair-deficient cancer. Both conserved end residues are part of each CDR3. Each record gives: clone size, J gene, V gene, CDR3 protein. Clone size appears in some rows only: once, few, many, or a class for an expanded clone.

clone_size: .; j_call: TRBJ1-3; v_call: TRBV6-1; cdr3_aa: CASSDRGHFSGNTIYF
clone_size: .; j_call: TRBJ1-1; v_call: TRBV7-8; cdr3_aa: CASSLNRDWGTEAFF
clone_size: few; j_call: TRBJ2-3; v_call: TRBV4-3; cdr3_aa: CASSQDWIAGGRDTQYF
clone_size: few; j_call: TRBJ1-1; v_call: TRBV29-1; cdr3_aa: CSVRRNTEAFF
clone_size: .; j_call: TRBJ2-7; v_call: TRBV30; cdr3_aa: CAWNSGAYEQYF
clone_size: .; j_call: TRBJ1-1; v_call: TRBV5-5; cdr3_aa: CASSFGGLSNTEAFF
clone_size: .; j_call: TRBJ1-3; v_call: TRBV7-8; cdr3_aa: CASRSKGGSGNTIYF
clone_size: .; j_call: TRBJ1-4; v_call: TRBV28; cdr3_aa: CASSFWPDPNEKLFF
clone_size: .; j_call: TRBJ2-1; v_call: TRBV4-3; cdr3_aa: CASSQDTGLGWNEQFF
clone_size: .; j_call: TRBJ1-1; v_call: TRBV10-2; cdr3_aa: CASRKEGTEAFF
clone_size: .; j_call: TRBJ2-5; v_call: TRBV19; cdr3_aa: CASSPTWGETQYF
clone_size: .; j_call: TRBJ2-5; v_call: TRBV6-4; cdr3_aa: CASRTPDRGEETQYF
clone_size: .; j_call: TRBJ2-5; v_call: TRBV10-3; cdr3_aa: CAISEGSPAQYF
clone_size: .; j_call: TRBJ2-7; v_call: TRBV7-6; cdr3_aa: CASSPDSSFLEQYF
clone_size: .; j_call: TRBJ2-7; v_call: TRBV25-1; cdr3_aa: CATLSGSSWYEQYF
clone_size: .; j_call: TRBJ2-1; v_call: TRBV11-1; cdr3_aa: CASSLAGATNEQFF
clone_size: .; j_call: TRBJ2-7; v_call: TRBV5-1; cdr3_aa: CASSLGQNYEQYF
clone_size: .; j_call: TRBJ2-3; v_call: TRBV4-1; cdr3_aa: CASSQDPAGTSTDTQYF
clone_size: .; j_call: TRBJ2-2; v_call: TRBV30; cdr3_aa: CAWRGAGELFF
clone_size: .; j_call: TRBJ2-1; v_call: TRBV7-3; cdr3_aa: CASSLTSGRSAYEQFF
clone_size: .; j_call: TRBJ2-1; v_call: TRBV7-2; cdr3_aa: CATRDRGYNEQFF
clone_size: .; j_call: TRBJ2-5; v_call: TRBV11-3; cdr3_aa: CASSPDGGTQYF
clone_size: .; j_call: TRBJ2-1; v_call: TRBV10-1; cdr3_aa: CASSVSSSYNEQFF
clone_size: .; j_call: TRBJ2-7; v_call: TRBV9; cdr3_aa: CASSVERERDEQYF
clone_size: .; j_call: TRBJ2-7; v_call: TRBV11-2; cdr3_aa: CASSLEKGRWYEQYF
clone_size: once; j_call: TRBJ1-4; v_call: TRBV7-8; cdr3_aa: CASSLEGGGLEKLFF
clone_size: .; j_call: TRBJ2-3; v_call: TRBV9; cdr3_aa: CASSGGVLSTDTQYF
clone_size: .; j_call: TRBJ2-7; v_call: TRBV9; cdr3_aa: CASSVGDSGRIGDYEQYF
clone_size: .; j_call: TRBJ2-5; v_call: TRBV7-8; cdr3_aa: CASSWGSFLETQYF
clone_size: .; j_call: TRBJ2-7; v_call: TRBV11-2; cdr3_aa: CASSLISTPTAEQYF
clone_size: once; j_call: TRBJ2-5; v_call: TRBV14; cdr3_aa: CASRTASSGETQYF